Here is one T cell receptor (beta chain) with its context. These data belong to a study of cytomegalovirus exposure and HLA in healthy donors. The PCR made use of 60 Vbeta and 13 Jbeta primers. Using immunoSEQ multiplex PCR, the repertoire was profiled, and TCRdb retains in-frame clones only, with some absent. The table shows tens of thousands of clones, with 60% to 70% occurring only once. Looked up from germline, CDR1 is LNHDA and CDR2 is SQIVND (reference sequence). V lost 6 bases, J lost 4 bases, and 6 bases lay in between. The CDR3 runs 11 residues. The receptor comes from a woman aged 25-40 years in good health and CMV-seronegative. V is TRBV19 and J is TRBJ1-1; D remains unclear. Sequencing was carried out using PBMCs. For the CDR3, the DNA is TGTGCCAGTAGGCAAGCCACTGAAGCTTTCTTT. Translating gives CASRQATEAFF. Complete variable domain (other parts from reference TRBV19 and TRBJ1-1): DGGITQSPKYLFRKEGQNVTLSCEQNLNHDAMYWYRQDPGQGLRLIYYSQIVNDFQKGDIAEGYSVSREKKESFPLTVTSAQKNPTAFYLCASRQATEAFFGQGTRLTVV.